This T cell receptor (beta chain) appears in the sequencing data of a study of cytomegalovirus exposure and HLA in healthy donors. Study outcomes and limitations: One cluster of highly shared sequence variants probably arose as a sequencing artifact. An analysis was carried out at a later point. It showed that HLA-associated TCR beta chains were more clonally expanded than equally common non-associated chains. The authors later found TCR association rates varying by HLA locus, with DRB1 most and HLA-C fewest.

With 5 bases clipped from V and 5 bases from J, the junction kept 4 bases outside the gene matches. The CDR3 runs to 13 residues. In germline, CDR1 is MNHEY, CDR2 SVGAGI. Of note for this clone: No antigen is known for it.

In the PCR, 60 Vbeta and 13 Jbeta primers were used. Produced via immunoSEQ multiplex PCR; TCRdb's table is partial and in-frame only. Of some 190,000 clones listed, around 78% are singletons. What was sequenced was PBMCs. The genes are TRBV6-5 and TRBJ2-5; TRBD1 matches at 8 bases. This clonotype was sampled from a man aged 18 to 29 in good health and CMV-seronegative. This CDR3 reads CASSPGGKETQYF. CDR3 coding DNA: TGTGCCAGCAGTCCAGGGGGCAAGGAGACCCAGTACTTC.